The T cell receptor (beta chain) under discussion was sequenced for a study of blood T cell repertoires in COVID-19. The table came from immunoSEQ multiplex PCR; TCRdb's copy has only in-frame clones and leaves some out. The sample consists of 350,000 or so clones, 85% to 90% of them appearing once. This clone showed up just once. One end of the junction fails to match germline, which may point to a read error. The same CDR3 also results from other DNA sequences found in this sample. Germline lookup yields CDR1 MGHRA and CDR2 YSYEKL. CDR3 length: 20 amino acids. The sample comprised PBMCs or T cells enriched from blood (not recorded which). The sequence was collected from a woman under 40 who had been exposed to COVID-19. The chain recombines TRBV4-1 with TRBJ2-1, with 13 positions matching TRBD2. The CDR3 loop reads CASSQDFQGTSGEADNEQFF. The CDR3 nucleotides are TGCGCTAGCAGCCAAGATTTTCAGGGGACTAGCGGGGAAGCCGACAATGAGCAGTTCTTC.